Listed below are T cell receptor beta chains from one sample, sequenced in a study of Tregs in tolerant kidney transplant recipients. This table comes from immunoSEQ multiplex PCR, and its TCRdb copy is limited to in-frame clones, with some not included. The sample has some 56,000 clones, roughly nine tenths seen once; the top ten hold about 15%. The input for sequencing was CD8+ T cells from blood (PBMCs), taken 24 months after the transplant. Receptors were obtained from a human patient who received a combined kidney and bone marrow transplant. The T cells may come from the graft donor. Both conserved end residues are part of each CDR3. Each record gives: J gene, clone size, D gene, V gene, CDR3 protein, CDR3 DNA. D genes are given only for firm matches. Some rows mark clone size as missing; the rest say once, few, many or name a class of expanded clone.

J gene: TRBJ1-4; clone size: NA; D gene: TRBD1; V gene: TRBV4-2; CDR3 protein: CASSQEGWQGADPNEKLFF; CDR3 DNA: TGTGCCAGCAGCCAAGAGGGGTGGCAGGGGGCGGACCCTAATGAAAAACTGTTTTTT
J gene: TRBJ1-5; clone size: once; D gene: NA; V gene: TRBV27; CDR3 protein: CASSLYSESNQPQHF; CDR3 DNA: TGTGCCAGCAGTTTATATTCAGAAAGCAATCAGCCCCAGCATTTT
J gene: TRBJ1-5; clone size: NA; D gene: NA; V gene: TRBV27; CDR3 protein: CASSSTGPNQPQHF; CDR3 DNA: TGTGCCAGCAGTTCCACAGGGCCTAATCAGCCCCAGCATTTT
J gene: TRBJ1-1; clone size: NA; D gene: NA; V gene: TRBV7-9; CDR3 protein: CASSPSTGIWTEAFF; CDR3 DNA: TGTGCCAGCAGCCCTTCAACAGGGATCTGGACTGAAGCTTTCTTT
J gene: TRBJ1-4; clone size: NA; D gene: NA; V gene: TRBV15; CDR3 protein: CATSRDWPTNEKLFF; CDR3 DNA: TGTGCCACCAGCAGAGATTGGCCAACTAATGAAAAACTGTTTTTT
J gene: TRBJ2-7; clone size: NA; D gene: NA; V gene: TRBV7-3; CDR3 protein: CASSLSGGTYEQYF; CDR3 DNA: TGTGCCAGCAGCTTATCCGGGGGTACCTACGAGCAGTACTTC
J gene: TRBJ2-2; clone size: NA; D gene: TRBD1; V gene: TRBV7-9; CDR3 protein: CASSLGQLANTGELFF; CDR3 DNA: TGTGCCAGCAGCTTGGGACAGCTGGCGAACACCGGGGAGCTGTTTTTT
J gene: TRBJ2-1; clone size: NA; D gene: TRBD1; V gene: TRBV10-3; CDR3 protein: CAIRDRSSYNEQFF; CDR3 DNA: TGTGCCATCAGGGACAGGAGCTCCTACAATGAGCAGTTCTTC
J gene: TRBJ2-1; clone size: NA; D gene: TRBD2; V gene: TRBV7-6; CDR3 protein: CASSPWTSASSYNEQFF; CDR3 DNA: TGTGCCAGCAGCCCATGGACTAGCGCCAGCTCCTACAATGAGCAGTTCTTC
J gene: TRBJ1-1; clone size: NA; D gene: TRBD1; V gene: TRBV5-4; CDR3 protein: CASSSGQGARGTEAFF; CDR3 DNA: TGTGCCAGCAGTTCCGGACAGGGGGCGCGGGGCACTGAAGCTTTCTTT
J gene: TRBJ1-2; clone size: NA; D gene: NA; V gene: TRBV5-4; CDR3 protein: CASTLGGGYGYTF; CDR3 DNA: TGTGCCAGCACCCTGGGGGGAGGGTATGGCTACACCTTC
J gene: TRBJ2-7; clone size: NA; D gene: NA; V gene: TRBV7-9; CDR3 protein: CASSSLRGYEQYF; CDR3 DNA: TGTGCCAGCAGCTCACTGCGGGGATACGAGCAGTACTTC
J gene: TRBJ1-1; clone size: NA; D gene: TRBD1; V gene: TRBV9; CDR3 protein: CASNGGDRAMNTEAFF; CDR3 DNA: TGTGCCAGCAATGGAGGGGACAGGGCTATGAACACTGAAGCTTTCTTT
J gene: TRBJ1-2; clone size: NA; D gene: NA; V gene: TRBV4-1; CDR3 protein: CASSQERLRERGYTF; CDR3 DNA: TGCGCCAGCAGCCAAGAACGATTGAGGGAGCGTGGCTACACCTTC
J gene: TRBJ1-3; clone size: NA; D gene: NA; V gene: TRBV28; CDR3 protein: CASRRGNTIYF; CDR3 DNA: TGTGCCAGCAGGCGGGGAAACACCATATATTTT